These 2 T cell receptor beta chains share one sample of origin, sequenced in a study of PD-L1 blockade in urothelial cancer. This table comes from immunoSEQ multiplex PCR, and its TCRdb copy is limited to in-frame clones, with some not included. The profile shows approximately 110,000 clones, over 75% of them singletons. The starting material was PBMCs, obtained around atezolizumab (anti-PD-L1) treatment. The receptors derive from a man aged 45-60 years with urothelial cancer.

The gene calls are TRBV6-6 and TRBJ1-2, with 9 bases aligning to TRBD1. The CDR3 covers 16 residues. Germline V gives CDR1 MNHNY, CDR2 SVGAGI (reference sequence). Unmatched junction bases numbered 10, after V lost 6 bases and J lost 2 bases. This chain's CDR3 is CASSTRTGAGNYGYTF. DNA of the CDR3: TGTGCCAGCAGCACCAGGACAGGGGCCGGGAACTATGGCTACACCTTC.

The chain joins TRBV2 to TRBJ1-6; D unclear. This CDR3 is built from 11 residues. V was clipped by 4 bases and J by 11 bases, with 6 bases between them. The V gene's germline CDR1 is SNHLY and CDR2 FYNNEI. The CDR3 coding sequence is TGTGCCAGCAGTGGGACTACACCCCTCCACTTT. Its protein product is CASSGTTPLHF.